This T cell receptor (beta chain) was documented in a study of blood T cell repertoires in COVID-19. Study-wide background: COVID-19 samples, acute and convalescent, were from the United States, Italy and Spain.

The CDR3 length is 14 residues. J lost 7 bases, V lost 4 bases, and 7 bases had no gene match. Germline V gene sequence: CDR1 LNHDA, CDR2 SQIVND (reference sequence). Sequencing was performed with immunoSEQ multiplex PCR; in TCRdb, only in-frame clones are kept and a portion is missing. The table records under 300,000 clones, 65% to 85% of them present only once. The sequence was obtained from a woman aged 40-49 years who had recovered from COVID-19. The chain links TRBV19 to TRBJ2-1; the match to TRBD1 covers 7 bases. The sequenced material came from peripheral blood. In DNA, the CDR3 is TGTGCCAGTAGTACGGGACAGTGGGGGAATGAGCAGTTCTTC. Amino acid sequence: CASSTGQWGNEQFF. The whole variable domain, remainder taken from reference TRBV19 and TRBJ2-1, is DGGITQSPKYLFRKEGQNVTLSCEQNLNHDAMYWYRQDPGQGLRLIYYSQIVNDFQKGDIAEGYSVSREKKESFPLTVTSAQKNPTAFYLCASSTGQWGNEQFFGPGTRLTVL.